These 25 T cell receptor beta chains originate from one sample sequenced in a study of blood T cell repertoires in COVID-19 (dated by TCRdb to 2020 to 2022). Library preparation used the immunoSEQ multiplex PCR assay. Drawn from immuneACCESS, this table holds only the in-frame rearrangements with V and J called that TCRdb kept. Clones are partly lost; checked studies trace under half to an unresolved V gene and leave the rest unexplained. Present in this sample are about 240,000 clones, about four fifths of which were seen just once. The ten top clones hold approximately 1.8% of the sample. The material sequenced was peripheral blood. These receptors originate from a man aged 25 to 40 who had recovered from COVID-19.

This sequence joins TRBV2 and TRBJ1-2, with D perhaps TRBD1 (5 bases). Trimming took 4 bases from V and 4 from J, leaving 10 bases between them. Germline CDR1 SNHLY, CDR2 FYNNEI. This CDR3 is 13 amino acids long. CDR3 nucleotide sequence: TGTGCCAGCAGTGCCATGGGGGGCTATGGCTACACCTTC. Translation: CASSAMGGYGYTF.

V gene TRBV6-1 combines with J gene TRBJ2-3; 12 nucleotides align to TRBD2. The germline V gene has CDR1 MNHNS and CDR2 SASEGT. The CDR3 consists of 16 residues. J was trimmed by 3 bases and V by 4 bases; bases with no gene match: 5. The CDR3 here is CASSAATSGGTDTQYF. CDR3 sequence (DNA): TGTGCCAGCAGTGCCGCGACTAGCGGGGGAACAGATACGCAGTATTTT.

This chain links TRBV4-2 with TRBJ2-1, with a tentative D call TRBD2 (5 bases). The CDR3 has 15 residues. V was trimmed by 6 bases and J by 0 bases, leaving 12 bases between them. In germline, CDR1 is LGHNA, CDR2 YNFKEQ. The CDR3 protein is CASRRTGDSYNEQFF. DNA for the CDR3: TGTGCCAGCAGACGAACCGGGGACTCCTACAATGAGCAGTTCTTC.

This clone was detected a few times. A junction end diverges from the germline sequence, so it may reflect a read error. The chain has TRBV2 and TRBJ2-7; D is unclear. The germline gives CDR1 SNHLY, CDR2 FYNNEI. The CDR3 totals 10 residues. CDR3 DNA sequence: TGTGCCAGCACTTACCCGAGCCGATCCTTC. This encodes CASTYPSRSF.

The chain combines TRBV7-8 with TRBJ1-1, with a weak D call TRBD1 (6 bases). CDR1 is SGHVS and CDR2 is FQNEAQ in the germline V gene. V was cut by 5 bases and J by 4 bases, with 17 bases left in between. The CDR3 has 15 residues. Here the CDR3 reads CASSHSLGRGTEAFF. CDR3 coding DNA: TGTGCCAGCAGCCACTCGCTTGGCAGGGGCACTGAAGCTTTCTTT. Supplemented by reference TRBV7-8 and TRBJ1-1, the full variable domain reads GAGVSQSPRYKVAKRGQDVALRCDPISGHVSLFWYQQALGQGPEFLTYFQNEAQLDKSGLPSDRFFAERPEGSVSTLKIQRTQQEDSAVYLCASSHSLGRGTEAFFGQGTRLTVV.

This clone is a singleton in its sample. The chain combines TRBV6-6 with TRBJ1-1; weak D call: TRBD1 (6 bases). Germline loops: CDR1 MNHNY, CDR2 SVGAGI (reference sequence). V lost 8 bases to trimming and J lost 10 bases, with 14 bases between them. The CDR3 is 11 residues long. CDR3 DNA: TGTGCCAGCTCGTACGAAGGGGGAGCTTTCTTT. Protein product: CASSYEGGAFF.

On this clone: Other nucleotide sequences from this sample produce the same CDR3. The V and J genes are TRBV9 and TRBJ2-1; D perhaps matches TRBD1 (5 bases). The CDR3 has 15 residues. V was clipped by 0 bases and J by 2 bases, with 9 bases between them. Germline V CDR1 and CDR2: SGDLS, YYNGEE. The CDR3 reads CASSVGQGTYNEQFF. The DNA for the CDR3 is TGTGCCAGCAGCGTAGGGCAGGGCACCTACAATGAGCAGTTCTTC.

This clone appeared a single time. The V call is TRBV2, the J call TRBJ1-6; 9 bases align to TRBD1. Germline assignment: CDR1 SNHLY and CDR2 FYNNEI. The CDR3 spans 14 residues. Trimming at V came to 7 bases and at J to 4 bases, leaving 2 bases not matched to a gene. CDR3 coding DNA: TGTGCCAGCATCGACAGGGGGTATAATTCACCCCTCCACTTT. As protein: CASIDRGYNSPLHF.

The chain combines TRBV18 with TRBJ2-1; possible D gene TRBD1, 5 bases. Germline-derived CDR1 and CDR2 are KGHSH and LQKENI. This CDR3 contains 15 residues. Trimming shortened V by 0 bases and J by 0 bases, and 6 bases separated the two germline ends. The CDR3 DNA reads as TGTGCCAGCTCACCACCAGACAGCTCCTACAATGAGCAGTTCTTC. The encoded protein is CASSPPDSSYNEQFF.

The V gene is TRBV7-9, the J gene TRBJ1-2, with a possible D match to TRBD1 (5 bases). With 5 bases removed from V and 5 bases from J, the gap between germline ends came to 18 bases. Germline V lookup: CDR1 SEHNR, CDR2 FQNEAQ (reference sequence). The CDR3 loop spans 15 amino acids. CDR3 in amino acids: CASSHGGWEKYGYTF. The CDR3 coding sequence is TGTGCCAGCAGCCACGGGGGGTGGGAAAAATATGGCTACACCTTC.

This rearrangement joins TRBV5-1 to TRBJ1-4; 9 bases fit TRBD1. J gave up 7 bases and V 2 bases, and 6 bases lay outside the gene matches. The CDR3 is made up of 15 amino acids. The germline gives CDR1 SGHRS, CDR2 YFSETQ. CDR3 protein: CASSFKGQGLEKLFF. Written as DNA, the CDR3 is TGCGCCAGCAGCTTCAAGGGACAGGGCCTTGAAAAACTGTTTTTT.

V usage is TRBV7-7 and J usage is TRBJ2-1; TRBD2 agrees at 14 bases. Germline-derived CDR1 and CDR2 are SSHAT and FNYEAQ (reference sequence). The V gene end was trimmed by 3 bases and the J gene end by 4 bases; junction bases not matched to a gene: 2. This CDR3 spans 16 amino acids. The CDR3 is CASSLGTSGGYNEQFF. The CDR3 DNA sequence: TGTGCCAGCAGCTTGGGGACTAGCGGGGGATACAATGAGCAGTTCTTC.

This CDR3 reads CASHRGPGQQETQYF. Written as DNA, the CDR3 is TGTGCCAGCCATCGGGGTCCCGGACAGCAAGAGACCCAGTACTTC. V gene TRBV2 combines with J gene TRBJ2-5, with a possible D match to TRBD1 (6 bases). Trimming stripped 8 bases from V and 2 bases from J, with 18 bases between. CDR1 is SNHLY, CDR2 FYNNEI, per germline. This CDR3 spans 15 amino acids. Combining the CDR3 with reference TRBV2 and TRBJ2-5 gives the whole variable domain EPEVTQTPSHQVTQMGQEVILRCVPISNHLYFYWYRQILGQKVEFLVSFYNNEISEKSEIFDDQFSVERPDGSNFTLKIRSTKLEDSAMYFCASHRGPGQQETQYFGPGTRLLVL.

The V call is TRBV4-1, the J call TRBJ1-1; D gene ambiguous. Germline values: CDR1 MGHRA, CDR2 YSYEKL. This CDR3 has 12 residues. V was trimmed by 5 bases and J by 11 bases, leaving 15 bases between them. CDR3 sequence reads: CASSFRTVGAFF. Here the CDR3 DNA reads TGCGCCAGCAGCTTCCGGACTGTTGGGGCTTTCTTT.

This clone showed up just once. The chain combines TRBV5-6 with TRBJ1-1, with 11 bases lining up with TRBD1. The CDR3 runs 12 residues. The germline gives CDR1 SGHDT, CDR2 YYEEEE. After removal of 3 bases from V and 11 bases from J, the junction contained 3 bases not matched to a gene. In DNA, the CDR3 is TGTGCCAGCAGCTGGGACAGGGGGTTTGCTTTCTTT. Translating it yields CASSWDRGFAFF.

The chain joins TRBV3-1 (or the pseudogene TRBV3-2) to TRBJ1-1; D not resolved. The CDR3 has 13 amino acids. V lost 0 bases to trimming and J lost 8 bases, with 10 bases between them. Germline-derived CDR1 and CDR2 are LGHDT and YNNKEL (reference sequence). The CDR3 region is CASSQEGGMEAFF. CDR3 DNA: TGTGCCAGCAGCCAAGAGGGAGGGATGGAAGCTTTCTTT.

The chain's CDR3 is CASSLGRGVMGDTF. Here the CDR3 DNA reads TGTGCCAGCAGCTTAGGCAGGGGTGTGATGGGAGACACCTTC. The chain employs TRBV9 and TRBJ1-2; D is possibly TRBD1 (6 bases). This CDR3 is built from 14 residues. The V end was cut by 4 bases, the J end by 12 bases, with 22 bases between. Per the germline V gene, CDR1 is SGDLS and CDR2 is YYNGEE.

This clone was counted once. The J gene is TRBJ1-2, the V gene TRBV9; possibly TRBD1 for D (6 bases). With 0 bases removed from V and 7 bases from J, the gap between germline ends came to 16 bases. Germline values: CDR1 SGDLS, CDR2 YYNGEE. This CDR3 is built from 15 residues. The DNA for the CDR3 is TGTGCCAGCAGCGTAGAGGGGGATAACTATGGTGGCTACACCTTC. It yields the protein CASSVEGDNYGGYTF.

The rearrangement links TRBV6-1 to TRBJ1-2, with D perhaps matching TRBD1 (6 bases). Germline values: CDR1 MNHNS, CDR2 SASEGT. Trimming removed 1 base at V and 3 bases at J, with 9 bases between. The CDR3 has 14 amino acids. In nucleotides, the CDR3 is TGTGCCAGCAGTGAAGAGCAGGGGCACTATGGCTACACCTTC. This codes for CASSEEQGHYGYTF.

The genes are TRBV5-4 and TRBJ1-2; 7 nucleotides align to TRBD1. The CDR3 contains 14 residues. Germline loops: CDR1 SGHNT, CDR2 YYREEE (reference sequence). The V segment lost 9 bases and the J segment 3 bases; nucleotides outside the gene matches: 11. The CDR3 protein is CATERNDRDYGYTF. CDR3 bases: TGTGCCACCGAGAGAAATGACAGGGACTATGGCTACACCTTC.

The chain's CDR3 is CASSDQGDTEAFF. The CDR3 DNA follows: TGTGCCAGCTCAGATCAGGGTGACACTGAAGCTTTCTTT. The chain recombines TRBV18 with TRBJ1-1; possible D gene TRBD1, 5 bases. V was cut by 5 bases and J by 3 bases, with 10 bases left in between. CDR1 and CDR2 (germline): KGHSH, LQKENI. This CDR3 contains 13 residues.

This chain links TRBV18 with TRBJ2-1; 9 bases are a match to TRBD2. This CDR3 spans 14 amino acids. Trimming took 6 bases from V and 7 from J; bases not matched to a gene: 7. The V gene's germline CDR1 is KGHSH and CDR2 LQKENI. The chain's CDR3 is CASSRGGPLNEQFF. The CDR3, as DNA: TGTGCCAGCTCGCGGGGGGGGCCTTTAAATGAGCAGTTCTTC. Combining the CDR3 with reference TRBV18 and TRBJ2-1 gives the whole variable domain NAGVMQNPRHLVRRRGQEARLRCSPMKGHSHVYWYRQLPEEGLKFMVYLQKENIIDESGMPKERFSAEFPKEGPSILRIQQVVRGDSAAYFCASSRGGPLNEQFFGPGTRLTVL.

Here the CDR3 DNA reads TGTGCCAGTAGCCGGCTGAGGTCTTACTATGAGCAGTTCTTC. Protein product: CASSRLRSYYEQFF. The rearrangement links TRBV19 to TRBJ2-1; no clear D. The germline V gene encodes CDR1 LNHDA and CDR2 SQIVND (reference sequence). Trimming removed 6 bases at V and 8 bases at J, with 17 bases between. The CDR3 length is 14 residues.

The chain's CDR3 is CASSPRWTGGHQPQHF. CDR3 DNA: TGTGCCAGCAGTCCCAGATGGACAGGGGGGCATCAGCCCCAGCATTTT. The gene calls are TRBV28 and TRBJ1-5; 10 nucleotides align to TRBD1. Unmatched junction bases numbered 9, after V lost 5 bases and J lost 5 bases. CDR1 and CDR2 from the germline V gene are MDHEN and SYDVKM. This CDR3 has 16 residues.

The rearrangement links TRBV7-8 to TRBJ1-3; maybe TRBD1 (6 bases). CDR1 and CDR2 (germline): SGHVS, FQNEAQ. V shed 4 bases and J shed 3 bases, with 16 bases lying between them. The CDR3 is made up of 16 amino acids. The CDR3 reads CASSSGRAGDGNTIYF. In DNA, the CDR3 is TGTGCCAGCAGCTCCGGCAGGGCAGGGGATGGAAACACCATATATTTT.